This T cell receptor beta chain was identified in a study of blood T cell repertoires in COVID-19. The wider study: Both acute and convalescent COVID-19 samples were obtained from the United States, Italy and Spain. T cells, B-cell-depleted T cells, or PBMCs supplied cDNA or gDNA.

The CDR3 runs to 14 residues. The V gene end was trimmed by 5 bases and the J gene end by 6 bases; junction bases not matched to a gene: 9. Germline-derived CDR1 and CDR2 are SGHRS and YFSETQ. How the authors handled the data: Amplification of reference gene primers provided the estimated nucleated cell counts. Assay: immunoSEQ multiplex PCR; the TCRdb copy retains only in-frame clones and omits some. V and J calls and clone size come straight from that table; D and trimming were deduced from the DNA. The sample has 100,000 to 120,000 clones, just over 75% seen once. The rearrangement links TRBV5-1 to TRBJ1-2; 8 bases are a match to TRBD1. Sequenced sample: peripheral blood. This receptor was taken from a woman aged 80 or over with acute or convalescent COVID-19. CDR3 DNA: TGCGCCAGCAGTCGGGACCAGGACAGGGATGGCTACACCTTC. This codes for CASSRDQDRDGYTF. Using reference TRBV5-1 and TRBJ1-2 for the parts outside the CDR3, the full variable domain is KAGVTQTPRYLIKTRGQQVTLSCSPISGHRSVSWYQQTPGQGLQFLFEYFSETQRNKGNFPGRFSGRQFSNSRSEMNVSTLELGDSALYLCASSRDQDRDGYTFGSGTRLTVV.